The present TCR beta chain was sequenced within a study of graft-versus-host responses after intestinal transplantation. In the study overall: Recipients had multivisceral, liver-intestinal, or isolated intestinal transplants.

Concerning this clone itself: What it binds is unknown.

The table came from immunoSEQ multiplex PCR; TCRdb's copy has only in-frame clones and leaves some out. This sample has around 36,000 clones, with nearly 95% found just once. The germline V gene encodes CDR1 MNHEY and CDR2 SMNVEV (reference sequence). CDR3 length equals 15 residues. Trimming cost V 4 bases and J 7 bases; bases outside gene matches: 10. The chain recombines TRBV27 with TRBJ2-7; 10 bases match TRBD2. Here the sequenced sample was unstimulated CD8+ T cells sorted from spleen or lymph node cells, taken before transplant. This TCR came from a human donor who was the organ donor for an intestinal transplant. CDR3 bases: TGTGCCAGCAGTTCCCTAGCGGGGGCCAGCCGGGAGCAGTACTTC. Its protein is CASSSLAGASREQYF.